These T cell receptor beta chains were read from a single sample in a study of healthy donors' naive CD4 and CD8 T cells. Each CDR3 protein is one row after TCRdb ran MiXCR on the reads. The table has around 180,000 distinct CDR3 sequences, 65% to 80% seen once; the top ten hold less than 2.5%. Sequenced: naive CD4+ and CD8+ T cells sorted from blood, pooled from several donors. Every receptor here comes from a pool of human donors in good health; the sample pools cells from several healthy donors. CDR3s include the opening cysteine and the closing phenylalanine or tryptophan. A D gene is named only where the DNA matches it firmly. Some rows have no size entry. The others give once, few or many, or a class for an expanded clone.

cdr3_aa: CASSQDQGSYEQYF; cdr3_nt: TGTGCCAGCAGTCAAGACCAGGGGTCCTACGAGCAGTACTTC; clone_size: -; d_call: -; v_call: TRBV6-5; j_call: TRBJ2-7
cdr3_aa: CSVDGNGYTF; cdr3_nt: TGCAGCGTTGATGGGAATGGCTACACCTTC; clone_size: -; d_call: -; v_call: TRBV29-1; j_call: TRBJ1-2
cdr3_aa: CASRRGNTEAFF; cdr3_nt: TGTGCCAGCAGGCGGGGGAACACTGAAGCTTTCTTT; clone_size: -; d_call: -; v_call: TRBV13; j_call: TRBJ1-1
cdr3_aa: CASSYSAPSQPQHF; cdr3_nt: TGTGCCAGCAGTTACTCGGCACCAAGCCAGCCCCAGCATTTT; clone_size: -; d_call: -; v_call: TRBV6-2/TRBV6-3; j_call: TRBJ1-5
cdr3_aa: CASRGGVQNIQYF; cdr3_nt: TGTGCCAGCAGGGGAGGGGTGCAAAACATTCAGTACTTC; clone_size: -; d_call: TRBD2; v_call: TRBV6-2/TRBV6-3; j_call: TRBJ2-4
cdr3_aa: CSVVGSTGNQPQHF; cdr3_nt: TGCAGCGTTGTCGGGAGTACAGGCAATCAGCCCCAGCATTTT; clone_size: -; d_call: -; v_call: TRBV29-1; j_call: TRBJ1-5
cdr3_aa: CSVGQGRNTEAFF; cdr3_nt: TGCAGCGTCGGACAGGGCCGAAACACTGAAGCTTTCTTT; clone_size: -; d_call: TRBD1; v_call: TRBV29-1; j_call: TRBJ1-1
cdr3_aa: CSVVRRVWAQGAYEQYF; cdr3_nt: TGCAGCGTTGTTCGAAGAGTTTGGGCACAGGGAGCCTACGAGCAGTACTTC; clone_size: few; d_call: -; v_call: TRBV29-1; j_call: TRBJ2-7
cdr3_aa: CATSRGSNQPQYF; cdr3_nt: TGTGCCACCAGCAGAGGTAGCAATCAGCCCCAGTATTTT; clone_size: -; d_call: -; v_call: TRBV15; j_call: TRBJ2-3
cdr3_aa: CASRSGTGGRNTQYF; cdr3_nt: TGTGCCAGTAGGTCCGGGACAGGGGGCCGGAATACGCAGTATTTT; clone_size: -; d_call: TRBD1; v_call: TRBV19; j_call: TRBJ2-3
cdr3_aa: CASSLEQLSYNEQFF; cdr3_nt: TGTGCCAGCAGCTTAGAGCAGCTTTCATACAATGAGCAGTTCTTC; clone_size: -; d_call: -; v_call: TRBV11-2; j_call: TRBJ2-1
cdr3_aa: CSVGGRVEYNEQFF; cdr3_nt: TGCAGCGTGGGAGGGAGGGTAGAGTACAATGAGCAGTTCTTC; clone_size: -; d_call: TRBD2; v_call: TRBV29-1; j_call: TRBJ2-1
cdr3_aa: CSARTARYEQYF; cdr3_nt: TGCAGCGCCCGGACGGCCCGTTACGAGCAGTACTTC; clone_size: -; d_call: -; v_call: TRBV29-1; j_call: TRBJ2-7
cdr3_aa: CAFGGANTEAFF; cdr3_nt: TGTGCCTTTGGAGGGGCTAACACTGAAGCTTTCTTT; clone_size: -; d_call: -; v_call: TRBV5-4; j_call: TRBJ1-1
cdr3_aa: CASSLVDRLNTEAFF; cdr3_nt: TGTGCCAGCAGCTTGGTGGACAGACTTAACACTGAAGCTTTCTTT; clone_size: -; d_call: -; v_call: TRBV5-4; j_call: TRBJ1-1
cdr3_aa: CASSQGGLADNTDTQYF; cdr3_nt: TGCGCCAGCAGCCAAGGAGGACTAGCGGACAACACAGATACGCAGTATTTT; clone_size: -; d_call: TRBD2; v_call: TRBV4-1; j_call: TRBJ2-3
cdr3_aa: CSVSSTSGANVLTF; cdr3_nt: TGCAGCGTGTCGTCGACCTCTGGGGCCAACGTCCTGACTTTC; clone_size: -; d_call: -; v_call: TRBV29-1; j_call: TRBJ2-6
cdr3_aa: CASSSFGGTGNTIYF; cdr3_nt: TGTGCCAGCAGTTCCTTCGGGGGAACTGGAAACACCATATATTTT; clone_size: -; d_call: -; v_call: TRBV27; j_call: TRBJ1-3
cdr3_aa: CASSPMTGPGSPQHF; cdr3_nt: TGTGCCAGCTCACCCATGACAGGCCCAGGGTCGCCCCAGCATTTT; clone_size: -; d_call: -; v_call: TRBV18; j_call: TRBJ1-5
cdr3_aa: CASSLGYGDEQFF; cdr3_nt: TGTGCCAGCAGTTTGGGTTACGGTGATGAGCAGTTCTTC; clone_size: few; d_call: -; v_call: TRBV27; j_call: TRBJ2-1
cdr3_aa: CASSPRRGHYEQYF; cdr3_nt: TGTGCCAGCAGCCCGAGGAGGGGGCATTACGAGCAGTACTTC; clone_size: -; d_call: -; v_call: TRBV11-2; j_call: TRBJ2-7
cdr3_aa: CASSAPGRLNTGELFF; cdr3_nt: TGTGCCAGCTCAGCACCGGGACGGCTGAACACCGGGGAGCTGTTTTTT; clone_size: -; d_call: -; v_call: TRBV18; j_call: TRBJ2-2
cdr3_aa: CASSPINRGNYGYTF; cdr3_nt: TGTGCCAGCTCACCGATCAATAGAGGGAACTATGGCTACACCTTC; clone_size: few; d_call: -; v_call: TRBV18; j_call: TRBJ1-2
cdr3_aa: CASSPLPAGPYNEQFF; cdr3_nt: TGTGCCAGTAGTCCCCTTCCAGCGGGGCCCTACAATGAGCAGTTCTTC; clone_size: -; d_call: TRBD2; v_call: TRBV19; j_call: TRBJ2-1
cdr3_aa: CAWSVPGQTSTDTQYF; cdr3_nt: TGTGCCTGGAGTGTACCGGGACAGACTAGCACAGATACGCAGTATTTT; clone_size: -; d_call: TRBD1; v_call: TRBV30; j_call: TRBJ2-3
cdr3_aa: CASSLMTSSYNEQFF; cdr3_nt: TGCGCCAGCAGCTTAATGACCTCCTCCTACAATGAGCAGTTCTTC; clone_size: -; d_call: -; v_call: TRBV5-1; j_call: TRBJ2-1
cdr3_aa: CASSLEDRLTYEQYF; cdr3_nt: TGTGCCAGCAGCTTGGAAGATAGACTCACCTACGAGCAGTACTTC; clone_size: -; d_call: -; v_call: TRBV5-5; j_call: TRBJ2-7
cdr3_aa: CASSLWSPPGYEQYF; cdr3_nt: TGTGCCAGCAGTTTATGGTCACCCCCTGGCTACGAGCAGTACTTC; clone_size: -; d_call: -; v_call: TRBV27; j_call: TRBJ2-7
cdr3_aa: CASSLDLGRPSPLHF; cdr3_nt: TGTGCCAGCAGTTTGGACTTAGGCAGACCTTCACCCCTCCACTTT; clone_size: -; d_call: -; v_call: TRBV2; j_call: TRBJ1-6
cdr3_aa: CSAWTGRAYEQYF; cdr3_nt: TGCAGCGCCTGGACAGGGAGGGCCTACGAGCAGTACTTC; clone_size: few; d_call: -; v_call: TRBV29-1; j_call: TRBJ2-7
cdr3_aa: CSVEDRVIGYEQYF; cdr3_nt: TGCAGCGTTGAAGATCGCGTTATCGGGTACGAGCAGTACTTC; clone_size: -; d_call: -; v_call: TRBV29-1; j_call: TRBJ2-7
cdr3_aa: CASSGLAGLEGREQYF; cdr3_nt: TGTGCCAGCAGTGGGCTAGCGGGGCTAGAGGGTCGGGAGCAGTACTTC; clone_size: few; d_call: TRBD2; v_call: TRBV6-5; j_call: TRBJ2-7
cdr3_aa: CASSSREFGYGYTF; cdr3_nt: TGTGCCAGCAGCTCGAGGGAGTTCGGCTATGGCTACACCTTC; clone_size: -; d_call: -; v_call: TRBV11-2; j_call: TRBJ1-2
cdr3_aa: CASRPHMASVDTQYF; cdr3_nt: TGTGCCAGCAGACCCCATATGGCCTCAGTGGATACGCAGTATTTT; clone_size: -; d_call: -; v_call: TRBV27; j_call: TRBJ2-3
cdr3_aa: CASTEAAGGAFSEQFF; cdr3_nt: TGTGCCAGCACCGAGGCCGCAGGGGGCGCATTTAGTGAGCAGTTCTTC; clone_size: -; d_call: TRBD1; v_call: TRBV12-3/TRBV12-4; j_call: TRBJ2-1
cdr3_aa: CASSLAPGTNYGYTF; cdr3_nt: TGCGCCAGCAGCTTGGCGCCGGGGACTAACTATGGCTACACCTTC; clone_size: -; d_call: -; v_call: TRBV5-6; j_call: TRBJ1-2
cdr3_aa: CASSQAAGYNEQFF; cdr3_nt: TGCGCCAGCAGCCAAGCGGCGGGTTACAATGAGCAGTTCTTC; clone_size: -; d_call: -; v_call: TRBV4-1; j_call: TRBJ2-1
cdr3_aa: CASSLWKPGEAFF; cdr3_nt: TGTGCCAGCAGTTTATGGAAGCCAGGGGAAGCTTTCTTT; clone_size: -; d_call: -; v_call: TRBV12-3/TRBV12-4; j_call: TRBJ1-1
cdr3_aa: CASSLGPLMNTEAFF; cdr3_nt: TGTGCCAGCAGTTTAGGTCCGCTCATGAACACTGAAGCTTTCTTT; clone_size: -; d_call: -; v_call: TRBV12-3/TRBV12-4; j_call: TRBJ1-1
cdr3_aa: CASSYAGTNTEAFF; cdr3_nt: TGTGCCAGCAGTTACGCCGGGACGAACACTGAAGCTTTCTTT; clone_size: few; d_call: -; v_call: TRBV27; j_call: TRBJ1-1
cdr3_aa: CASSQDRGVGEQYF; cdr3_nt: TGCGCCAGCAGCCAAGATCGAGGGGTGGGCGAGCAGTACTTC; clone_size: once; d_call: -; v_call: TRBV4-3; j_call: TRBJ2-7
cdr3_aa: CSVEDGREASFYNEQFF; cdr3_nt: TGCAGCGTTGAAGACGGGCGGGAGGCTTCCTTTTACAATGAGCAGTTCTTC; clone_size: -; d_call: TRBD2; v_call: TRBV29-1; j_call: TRBJ2-1
cdr3_aa: CSVEGPAPEQFF; cdr3_nt: TGCAGCGTTGAAGGTCCAGCTCCTGAGCAGTTCTTC; clone_size: few; d_call: -; v_call: TRBV29-1; j_call: TRBJ2-1
cdr3_aa: CAIRIVENTEAFF; cdr3_nt: TGTGCCATCAGGATCGTGGAGAACACTGAAGCTTTCTTT; clone_size: -; d_call: -; v_call: TRBV10-3; j_call: TRBJ1-1
cdr3_aa: CASSLKRPVNTEAFF; cdr3_nt: TGTGCCAGCAGCTTGAAAAGGCCTGTGAACACTGAAGCTTTCTTT; clone_size: -; d_call: -; v_call: TRBV5-5; j_call: TRBJ1-1
cdr3_aa: CASTEQGRLTYGYTF; cdr3_nt: TGTGCCAGTACTGAACAGGGAAGGCTCACCTATGGCTACACCTTC; clone_size: once; d_call: -; v_call: TRBV19; j_call: TRBJ1-2